A selection of T cell receptor beta chains follows, all from one sample in a study of blood T cells in healthy people across ages. MiXCR, applied by TCRdb to the 5' RACE reads, yields one record per CDR3 protein. Among fewer than 1,000,000 distinct CDR3 sequences listed, around 45% were seen once. The sample was blood. These receptors originate from a man in his fifties or sixties in good health. Each CDR3 is given with its conserved first and last residue. A D gene is named only where the DNA matches it firmly. Size values are once, few and many counts, or a class for expanded clones, and some rows have none.

cdr3_length | clone_size | j_call | v_call | d_call | cdr3_nt | cdr3_aa
14 | NA | TRBJ2-3 | TRBV9 | NA | TGTGCCAGCAGCGTTACGGAAGGAGCAGATACGCAGTATTTT | CASSVTEGADTQYF
15 | NA | TRBJ2-1 | TRBV6-6 | TRBD2 | TGTGCCAGCAGTTACGGTAGCGGGGGGGCATATGAGCAGTTCTTC | CASSYGSGGAYEQFF
13 | NA | TRBJ2-1 | TRBV20-1 | NA | TGCAGTGCTAGAGCCCTCTCGGGCCATGAGCAGTTCTTC | CSARALSGHEQFF
16 | NA | TRBJ2-7 | TRBV9 | TRBD2 | TGTGCCAGCAGTGCCCTCGGGGCGGGGGACCCCTACGAGCAGTACTTC | CASSALGAGDPYEQYF
12 | few | TRBJ1-2 | TRBV7-2 | NA | TGTGCCAGCAGCTCCCCCCACTATGGCTACACCTTC | CASSSPHYGYTF
17 | NA | TRBJ2-1 | TRBV6-6 | NA | TGTGCCAGCACCATAATACCCTCCAAGAGCTCCTACAATGAGCAGTTCTTC | CASTIIPSKSSYNEQFF
12 | few | TRBJ2-1 | TRBV6-2/TRBV6-3 | NA | TGTGCCAGCACTTCCTCCTACAATGAGCAGTTCTTC | CASTSSYNEQFF
13 | NA | TRBJ1-2 | TRBV6-2/TRBV6-3 | NA | TGTGCCAGCAACCGTCGAGGGAACTATGGCTACACCTTC | CASNRRGNYGYTF
16 | NA | TRBJ2-7 | TRBV3-1 | NA | TGTGCCAGCAGCCAAGCAGCCAGGGACGCAATCTACGAGCAGTACTTC | CASSQAARDAIYEQYF
17 | NA | TRBJ2-4 | TRBV10-3 | TRBD2 | TGTGCCATCAGTGAGTCGGGACTAGCAGGGGCCAAAAACATTCGGTACTTC | CAISESGLAGAKNIRYF
12 | NA | TRBJ2-7 | TRBV20-1 | NA | TGCAGTGCTCGTGCGAGGGGAGGTTCGCAGTACTTC | CSARARGGSQYF
12 | many | TRBJ2-7 | TRBV29-1 | TRBD2 | TGCAGCGTCGCTAGCGGGCCGTACGAGCAGTACTTC | CSVASGPYEQYF
17 | NA | TRBJ2-7 | TRBV20-1 | TRBD1 | TGCAGTGCTAGAGTTATCGGGGGGACAGGGGTCCCCTACGAGCAGTACTTC | CSARVIGGTGVPYEQYF
15 | NA | TRBJ1-4 | TRBV11-2 | NA | TGTGCCAGCAGTACCCAGGGGAGTCCTAATGAAAAACTGTTTTTT | CASSTQGSPNEKLFF
15 | NA | TRBJ2-7 | TRBV7-9 | NA | TGTGCCAGCAGCTTAATTCCCGGGAGTTCCTACGAGCAGTACTTC | CASSLIPGSSYEQYF
13 | few | TRBJ1-2 | TRBV20-1 | NA | TGCAGTGTCAACACAGGTGGCTACTATGGCTACACCTTC | CSVNTGGYYGYTF
15 | NA | TRBJ2-5 | TRBV29-1 | TRBD2 | TGCAGCGTTGCTCAAAGCGGGGGGGGCCAGGAGACCCAGTACTTC | CSVAQSGGGQETQYF
16 | NA | TRBJ2-7 | TRBV5-1 | TRBD1 | TGCGCCAGCAGCTTGGCGGACAGGGGGCCCTCCTACGAGCAGTACTTC | CASSLADRGPSYEQYF
16 | NA | TRBJ1-5 | TRBV6-6 | TRBD1 | TGTGCCAGCAGCGACCTAAGACAGGGCAGCAATCAGCCCCAGCATTTT | CASSDLRQGSNQPQHF
19 | NA | TRBJ1-6 | TRBV3-1 | TRBD1 | TGTGCCAGCAGCCAATTAACTCCGCGGCCCGGACAGGGGTATTCACCCCTCCACTTT | CASSQLTPRPGQGYSPLHF
14 | few | TRBJ2-3 | TRBV6-2/TRBV6-3 | TRBD2 | TGTGCCAGCAGCCCGGGACTAGTCCTGGATACGCAGTATTTT | CASSPGLVLDTQYF
16 | NA | TRBJ2-5 | TRBV5-1 | NA | TGCGCCAGCAGCCTAATAGGGACCGACGGCTACAATGAGCAGTACTTC | CASSLIGTDGYNEQYF
13 | few | TRBJ2-5 | TRBV7-9 | NA | TGTGCCAGCAGCTCCGAGGCCCGGACTTCTGGGTACTTC | CASSSEARTSGYF
15 | NA | TRBJ2-1 | TRBV7-2 | NA | TGTGCCAGCAGCTTAAACAGGGCCTCCGCCAATGAGCAGTTCTTC | CASSLNRASANEQFF